This record looks at one TCR beta chain sequence and its context. Produced via immunoSEQ multiplex PCR; TCRdb's table is partial and in-frame only. The sample has approximately 70,000 clones; 86% are singletons. The data stem from a study of OX40 agonist ivuxolimab in advanced cancers. V lost 2 bases and J lost 10, with 10 bases in between. The CDR3 is 13 amino acids. Germline CDR1 SGHNT, CDR2 YYREEE (reference sequence). This material consisted of CD4+ or CD8+ T cells sorted from blood, taken in a trial of the OX40 agonist ivuxolimab. This chain joins TRBV5-4 and TRBJ1-6; D is unclear. The TCR originated in an adult with an advanced solid tumor such as melanoma, head and neck, liver or kidney cancer. The DNA for the CDR3 is TGTGCCAGCAGCTTAGGGCCAGAGTCACCCCTCCACTTT. Its translation is CASSLGPESPLHF.